This entry lists 6 T cell receptor beta chains sequenced from one sample in a study of T cell repertoires in cytomegalovirus infection. In TCRdb, the reads were re-called with MiXCR into one record per CDR3 protein. The sample records around 260,000 distinct CDR3 sequences, roughly 9% being singletons. The specimen was PBMCs. The receptors come from a human donor in good health (CMV status not recorded). Some clones in this sample may be carry-over from other donors' samples.

The table lists this clonotype with a few counts. The chain recombines TRBV9 with TRBJ2-7; the D gene is possibly TRBD1 (6 bases). Looked up from germline, CDR1 is SGDLS and CDR2 is YYNGEE. V gave up 3 bases and J gave up 2 bases, with 15 bases separating them. The CDR3 totals 15 residues. The CDR3 DNA reads as TGTGCCAGCAGCGCTCACAGGGCCTCCCCCTACGAGCAGTACTTC. Residues: CASSAHRASPYEQYF. The full variable domain, in which reference TRBV9 and TRBJ2-7 provide the parts outside the CDR3, is DSGVTQTPKHLITATGQRVTLRCSPRSGDLSVYWYQQSLDQGLQFLIQYYNGEERAKGNILERFSAQQFPDLHSELNLSSLELGDSALYFCASSAHRASPYEQYFGPGTRLTVT.

This clonotype was recorded a few times. CDR3 in amino acids: CASRPQGLTRGTIYF. The CDR3 DNA reads as TGTGCCAGCAGGCCCCAGGGGCTCACCCGGGGCACCATATATTTT. V is TRBV12-3 or TRBV12-4 and J is TRBJ1-3; D is perhaps TRBD1 (6 bases). The CDR3 extends over 15 amino acids. V shed 6 bases and J shed 9 bases, with 21 bases lying between them.

This clonotype was recorded at least ten times. This chain connects TRBV5-1 to TRBJ1-5; D gene uncertain. V lost 0 bases and J lost 4, with 14 bases in between. In germline, CDR1 is SGHRS, CDR2 YFSETQ. The CDR3 has 16 residues. The chain's CDR3 is CASSLGSLNQNQPQHF. The CDR3 DNA is TGCGCCAGCAGCTTGGGATCGCTGAACCAGAATCAGCCCCAGCATTTT.

Many counts were recorded for this clonotype. The J gene is TRBJ1-5, the V gene TRBV6-2 or TRBV6-3; 7 bases match TRBD1. Germline CDR1 reads MNHEY; CDR2 reads SVGEGT. The CDR3 is made up of 17 amino acids. J gave up 2 bases and V 4 bases, and 11 bases lay outside the gene matches. The CDR3 DNA reads TGTGCCAGCAGTTGGACCAGGGGGGCTGGTCGCAATCAGCCCCAGCATTTT. This gives the protein CASSWTRGAGRNQPQHF.

This clonotype was picked up a small number of times. CDR3 loop: CASSMGENQPQHF. CDR3 bases: TGTGCCAGTAGTATGGGGGAAAATCAGCCCCAGCATTTT. The chain joins TRBV19 to TRBJ1-5, with a weak D call TRBD1 (5 bases). Germline V gene sequence: CDR1 LNHDA, CDR2 SQIVND (reference sequence). V was clipped by 3 bases and J by 4 bases, with 7 bases between them. The length of the CDR3 is 13 residues.

This clonotype was detected many times. The chain couples TRBV7-2 to TRBJ2-1; TRBD1 might be the D (5 bases). The germline V gene has CDR1 SGHTA and CDR2 FQGNSA. The CDR3 runs 13 residues. V was clipped by 5 bases and J by 9 bases, with 14 bases between them. CDR3 amino acids: CASSRQGLGEQFF. CDR3 nucleotide sequence: TGTGCCAGCAGCCGTCAGGGCCTGGGTGAGCAGTTCTTC. Supplemented by reference TRBV7-2 and TRBJ2-1, the full variable domain reads GAGVSQSPSNKVTEKGKDVELRCDPISGHTALYWYRQSLGQGLEFLIYFQGNSAPDKSGLPSDRFSAERTGGSVSTLTIQRTQQEDSAVYLCASSRQGLGEQFFGPGTRLTVL.